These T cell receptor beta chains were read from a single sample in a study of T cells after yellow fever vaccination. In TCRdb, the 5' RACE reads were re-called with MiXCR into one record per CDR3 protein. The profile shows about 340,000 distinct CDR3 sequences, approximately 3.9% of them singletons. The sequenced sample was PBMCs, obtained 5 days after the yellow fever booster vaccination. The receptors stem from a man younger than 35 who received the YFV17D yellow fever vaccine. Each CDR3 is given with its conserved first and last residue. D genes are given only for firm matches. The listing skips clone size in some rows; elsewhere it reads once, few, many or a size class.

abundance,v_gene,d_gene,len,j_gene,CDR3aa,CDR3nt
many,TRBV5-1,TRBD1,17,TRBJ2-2,CASTGSGQGASTGELFF,TGCGCCAGCACCGGGTCCGGACAGGGGGCAAGCACCGGGGAGCTGTTTTTT
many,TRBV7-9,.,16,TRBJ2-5,CASSGGRSQFKETQYF,TGTGCCAGCAGCGGCGGGCGCTCGCAGTTCAAAGAGACCCAGTACTTC
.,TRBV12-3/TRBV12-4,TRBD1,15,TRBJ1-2,CASSFPEQGHYGYTF,TGTGCCAGCAGTTTCCCAGAACAGGGGCACTATGGCTACACCTTC
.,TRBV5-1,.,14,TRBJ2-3,CASSFRGVLDTQYF,TGCGCCAGCAGCTTTAGGGGAGTATTGGATACGCAGTATTTT
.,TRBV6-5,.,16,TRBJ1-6,CASSYQQGSYNSPLHF,TGTGCCAGCAGTTACCAACAGGGCTCCTATAATTCACCCCTCCACTTT
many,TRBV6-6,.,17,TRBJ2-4,CASSSLRTSAAKNIQYF,TGTGCCAGCAGTTCCCTCCGGACCTCTGCGGCCAAAAACATTCAGTACTTC
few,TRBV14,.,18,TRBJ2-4,CASSQGYRLPMAKNIQYF,TGTGCCAGCAGCCAAGGGTATCGGCTGCCAATGGCCAAAAACATTCAGTACTTC
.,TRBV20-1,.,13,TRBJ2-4,CSAVWQAKNIQYF,TGCAGTGCCGTGTGGCAGGCAAAAAACATTCAGTACTTC
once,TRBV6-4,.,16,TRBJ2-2,CASSAREWQNTGELFF,TGTGCCAGCAGTGCCCGAGAGTGGCAAAACACCGGGGAGCTGTTTTTT
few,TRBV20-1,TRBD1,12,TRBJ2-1,CSARDRSDAQFF,TGCAGTGCTAGGGACAGGTCGGATGCGCAGTTCTTC
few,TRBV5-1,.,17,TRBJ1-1,CASSLVEGGGWRTEAFF,TGCGCCAGCAGCTTGGTCGAAGGTGGGGGATGGCGCACTGAAGCTTTCTTT
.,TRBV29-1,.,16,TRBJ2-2,CSAKDYGGTNTGELFF,TGCAGCGCTAAGGACTACGGGGGAACGAACACCGGGGAGCTGTTTTTT
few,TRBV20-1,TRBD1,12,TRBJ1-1,CSARVTGDTAFF,TGCAGTGCTAGAGTAACAGGGGATACAGCTTTCTTT
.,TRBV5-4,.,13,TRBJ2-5,CASSRDSGETQYF,TGTGCCAGCAGCCGGGATTCGGGGGAGACCCAGTACTTC
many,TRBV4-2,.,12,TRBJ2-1,CASSQDGRQEVF,TGTGCCAGCAGCCAAGACGGGCGGCAGGAAGTCTTC
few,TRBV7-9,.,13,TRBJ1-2,CASSFPSNYGYTF,TGTGCCAGCAGCTTTCCCTCTAACTATGGCTACACCTTC
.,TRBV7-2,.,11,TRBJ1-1,CASSPRDLAFF,TGTGCCAGCAGCCCGCGTGACCTAGCTTTCTTT
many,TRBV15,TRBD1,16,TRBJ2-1,CATSRDRDRGYNEQFF,TGTGCCACCAGCAGAGATCGAGACAGGGGGTACAATGAGCAGTTCTTC
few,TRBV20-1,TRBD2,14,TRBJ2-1,CSARDPGTSPEQFF,TGCAGTGCTAGGGACCCCGGGACTAGTCCCGAGCAGTTCTTC
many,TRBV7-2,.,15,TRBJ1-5,CASSARGYSNQPQHF,TGTGCCAGCAGCGCCCGGGGGTATAGCAATCAGCCCCAGCATTTT
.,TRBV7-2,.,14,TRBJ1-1,CASSFGRGYTEAFF,TGTGCCAGCAGCTTTGGAAGGGGCTACACTGAAGCTTTCTTT
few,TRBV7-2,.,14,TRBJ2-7,CASSLARGHHEQYF,TGTGCCAGCAGCTTAGCGAGGGGACACCACGAGCAGTACTTC
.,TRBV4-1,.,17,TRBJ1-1,CASSQVGKGHMNTEAFF,TGCGCCAGCAGCCAAGTAGGTAAAGGGCACATGAACACTGAAGCTTTCTTT
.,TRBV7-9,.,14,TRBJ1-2,CASSLEPTNYGYTF,TGTGCCAGCAGCTTAGAACCTACTAACTATGGCTACACCTTC
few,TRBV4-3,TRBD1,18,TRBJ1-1,CASSQDMPGQRLNTEAFF,TGCGCCAGCAGCCAAGATATGCCGGGACAGCGCTTGAACACTGAAGCTTTCTTT
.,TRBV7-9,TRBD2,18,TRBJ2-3,CASSLFGAGDLLGDTQYF,TGTGCCAGCAGCTTATTCGGAGCGGGGGACCTCCTGGGCGATACGCAGTATTTT
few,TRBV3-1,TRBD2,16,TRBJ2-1,CASSHAFSGGDNEQFF,TGTGCCAGCAGCCATGCCTTTAGCGGGGGAGACAATGAGCAGTTCTTC
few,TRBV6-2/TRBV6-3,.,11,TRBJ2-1,CASSYPNEQFF,TGTGCCAGCAGTTACCCCAATGAGCAGTTCTTC
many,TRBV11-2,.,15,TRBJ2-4,CASSLDLYQRRIQYF,TGTGCCAGCAGCTTAGATCTGTACCAGCGGCGCATTCAGTACTTC
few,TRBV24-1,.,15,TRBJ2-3,CATSDRGASTDTQYF,TGTGCCACCAGTGATCGGGGGGCCAGCACAGATACGCAGTATTTT
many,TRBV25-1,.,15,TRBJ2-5,CASSELGGHQETQYF,TGTGCCAGCAGTGAGTTGGGGGGACACCAAGAGACCCAGTACTTC